There are a few counts of the clone carrying this T cell receptor (beta chain). Antigen: not known. RNA transcripts were the template for amplifying TCR beta CDR3 regions. Using the HTBI primer set, a first-round RT-PCR was run on the TCR CDR3. TCRdb recomputed calls from the multiplex PCR reads with MiXCR, one row per CDR3 protein. The table lists some 360,000 distinct CDR3 sequences, 15% to 20% of them singletons. Trimming pared 4 bases from V and 8 bases from J, leaving 17 bases between. The CDR3 is 14 residues long. Germline V gives CDR1 MDHEN, CDR2 SYDVKM. These data originate in a study of T cells in Graves' hyperthyroidism and ophthalmopathy. Overall study results and limits: A 13 V-J signature model discriminated ophthalmopathy versus stable hyperthyroidism.

The sequence was obtained from a woman in her forties with Graves' ophthalmopathy. Material: blood. The V gene is TRBV28, the J gene TRBJ1-1; D is unresolved. The CDR3 region has the DNA TGTGCCAGCAGTTACCAGATGTTCCGGGTCGAAGCTTTCTTT. The encoded protein is CASSYQMFRVEAFF. Full variable domain (rest looked up from reference TRBV28 and TRBJ1-1): DVKVTQSSRYLVKRTGEKVFLECVQDMDHENMFWYRQDPGLGLRLIYFSYDVKMKEKGDIPEGYSVSREKKERFSLILESASTNQTSMYLCASSYQMFRVEAFFGQGTRLTVV.